These 16 T cell receptor beta chains originate from one sample sequenced in a study of cytomegalovirus exposure and HLA in healthy donors. Method: immunoSEQ multiplex PCR; TCRdb's copy keeps in-frame clones and lacks some. The sample includes roughly 84,000 clones, around 90% of them seen just once. The sequenced sample was PBMCs. The receptor source for this set is a man aged 25-40 years in good health and CMV-seronegative.

The J gene is TRBJ1-3, the V gene TRBV9, with D tentatively TRBD1 (5 bases). The germline V gene encodes CDR1 SGDLS and CDR2 YYNGEE. This CDR3 is 16 amino acids long. V was cut by 3 bases and J by 4 bases, with 17 bases left in between. The CDR3 DNA sequence: TGTGCCAGCAGCGCATCAGGGAAAGCGGGGGGAAACACCATATATTTT. It specifies CASSASGKAGGNTIYF.

The chain carries TRBV7-9 and TRBJ1-2; TRBD1 matches at 8 bases. The junction had 7 bases not matched to a gene; V was cut back by 4 bases and J by 9 bases. In germline, CDR1 is SEHNR, CDR2 FQNEAQ (reference sequence). The CDR3 extends over 13 amino acids. CDR3 in DNA: TGTGCCAGCAGCTCCGGGACAGGACGTCGCTACACCTTC. Protein: CASSSGTGRRYTF.

The V call is TRBV7-3, the J call TRBJ1-1; D may be TRBD1 (5 bases). Germline lookup yields CDR1 SGHTA and CDR2 FQGTGA. This CDR3 has 14 residues. V lost 5 bases and J 4 bases, leaving 14 bases between the germline ends. The CDR3 loop is CASSPGHRGTEAFF. CDR3 nucleotides: TGTGCCAGCAGCCCCGGACATAGGGGCACTGAAGCTTTCTTT.

The genes are TRBV7-9 and TRBJ1-2; D is uncertain. V lost 1 base and J 6 bases, leaving 6 bases between the germline ends. This CDR3 has 12 residues. Germline V lookup: CDR1 SEHNR, CDR2 FQNEAQ (reference sequence). In DNA form, the CDR3 reads TGTGCCAGCAGCTTAGTAGGAGATGGCTACACCTTC. Its protein is CASSLVGDGYTF.

The chain uses TRBV30 and TRBJ2-5; 10 bases match TRBD1. The CDR3 consists of 14 residues. J lost 6 bases, V lost 0 bases, and 4 bases had no gene match. Germline CDR1 is GTSNPN and CDR2 is SVGIG (reference sequence). The CDR3 DNA reads as TGTGCCTGGAGTGTACTGGGACAGGGGCAGACCCAGTACTTC. Translating it yields CAWSVLGQGQTQYF.

This chain links TRBV5-4 with TRBJ2-3, with 10 bases identical to TRBD2. This CDR3 is 17 amino acids long. Looked up from germline, CDR1 is SGHNT and CDR2 is YYREEE (reference sequence). Losses at the gene ends were 5 bases for V and 4 bases for J; bases not matched to a gene: 13. The CDR3 DNA reads as TGTGCCAGCAGACGGACTAGCGGTGCCGGGGTGCCAGATACGCAGTATTTT. Protein sequence: CASRRTSGAGVPDTQYF.

The chain carries TRBV6-6 and TRBJ2-7; 9 nucleotides match TRBD1. V dropped 6 bases and J dropped 6; count of bases not matched to a gene: 12. CDR3 size: 15 residues. From germline, CDR1 is MNHNY and CDR2 SVGAGI (reference sequence). CDR3 in DNA: TGTGCCAGCAGCCATACAGGGACAGGGCAGAGCGAGCAGTACTTC. Protein sequence: CASSHTGTGQSEQYF.

The chain carries TRBV4-1 and TRBJ1-3; 9 nucleotides align to TRBD1. Looked up from germline, CDR1 is MGHRA and CDR2 is YSYEKL. The CDR3 length is 15 residues. V lost 4 bases to trimming and J lost 7 bases; unmatched junction nucleotides: 8. CDR3 residues: CASSPGTGFRNTIYF. The CDR3 nucleotides are TGCGCCAGCAGCCCAGGGACAGGGTTTCGGAACACCATATATTTT.

This rearrangement joins TRBV28 to TRBJ1-5; D is perhaps TRBD1 (6 bases). With 3 bases removed from V and 7 bases from J, the gap between germline ends came to 19 bases. The CDR3 is 16 amino acids. Per germline, CDR1 MDHEN and CDR2 SYDVKM. As DNA, the CDR3 is TGTGCCAGCAGTTTGCCCCCCTTTATACAGGGACAGCCCCAGCATTTT. Translating it yields CASSLPPFIQGQPQHF.

The V call is TRBV5-4, the J call TRBJ1-2; perhaps TRBD1 as D (5 bases). Trimming removed 1 base from V and 8 bases from J, with 12 bases in between. The CDR3 extends over 13 amino acids. From germline, CDR1 is SGHNT and CDR2 YYREEE (reference sequence). The CDR3 DNA is TGTGCCAGCAGCTTGATGGGGACTTGGGGCTACACCTTC. It specifies CASSLMGTWGYTF.

The J gene is TRBJ2-2, the V gene TRBV9; 8 bases are shared with TRBD1. This CDR3 region has 14 residues. CDR1 is SGDLS, CDR2 YYNGEE, per germline. J gave up 5 bases and V 3 bases, and 3 bases lay outside the gene matches. CDR3 sequence: CASSATGGTGELFF. The CDR3 region has the DNA TGTGCCAGCAGCGCAACAGGGGGAACCGGGGAGCTGTTTTTT.

The rearrangement links TRBV7-2 to TRBJ2-1, with 8 bases fitting TRBD2. With 0 bases clipped from V and 4 bases from J, the junction kept 2 bases outside the gene matches. The length of the CDR3 is 15 residues. Per germline, CDR1 SGHTA and CDR2 FQGNSA. CDR3 sequence: CASSLAAGGYNEQFF. The CDR3 DNA sequence: TGTGCCAGCAGCTTAGCTGCGGGGGGTTACAATGAGCAGTTCTTC.

The V gene is TRBV15, the J gene TRBJ1-1; D is ambiguous. The V and J ends lost 6 bases and 3 bases respectively, with 14 bases between them. The length of the CDR3 is 14 residues. The V gene's germline CDR1 is LNHNV and CDR2 YYDKDF (reference sequence). This CDR3 is CATSPTESYTEAFF. The CDR3 DNA follows: TGTGCCACCAGTCCCACCGAGAGTTACACTGAAGCTTTCTTT.

The genes are TRBV9 and TRBJ2-3, with 7 nucleotides matching TRBD1. The CDR3 is 15 residues long. Germline V gives CDR1 SGDLS, CDR2 YYNGEE. Trimming removed 0 bases from V and 10 bases from J; junction bases left unmatched: 11. The CDR3 DNA reads as TGTGCCAGCAGCGTAGTTGGCACAGGGGAAAGCTCGCAGTATTTT. Translated: CASSVVGTGESSQYF.

The chain recombines TRBV5-1 with TRBJ1-1; D gene ambiguous. The CDR3 is made up of 13 amino acids. V lost 5 bases, J lost 3 bases, and 11 bases lay in between. Germline V gene sequence: CDR1 SGHRS, CDR2 YFSETQ. The CDR3 spells CASSPPGYTEAFF. CDR3 bases: TGCGCCAGCAGTCCGCCCGGGTACACTGAAGCTTTCTTT.

The chain carries TRBV5-1 and TRBJ2-7, with 13 bases identical to TRBD2. J gave up 3 bases and V 3 bases, and 3 bases lay outside the gene matches. CDR1 SGHRS and CDR2 YFSETQ come from the germline V gene. The CDR3 has 15 residues. CDR3 residues: CASSYGTSGNYEQYF. The CDR3 DNA follows: TGCGCCAGCAGCTACGGGACTAGCGGGAACTACGAGCAGTACTTC. Using reference TRBV5-1 and TRBJ2-7 for the parts outside the CDR3, the full variable domain is KAGVTQTPRYLIKTRGQQVTLSCSPISGHRSVSWYQQTPGQGLQFLFEYFSETQRNKGNFPGRFSGRQFSNSRSEMNVSTLELGDSALYLCASSYGTSGNYEQYFGPGTRLTVT.